This T cell receptor beta chain originates from a study of OX40 agonist ivuxolimab in advanced cancers. The study in broad terms: Ivuxolimab was a fully human IgG2 agonistic monoclonal antibody targeting the costimulatory receptor OX40 (CD134). Of the roughly 54 dose-escalation patients, hepatocellular carcinoma was present in approximately 20, melanoma in some 15, renal cell carcinoma in 9 and head and neck cancer in 9. Intravenous ivuxolimab was administered to patients every 2 weeks at six dose levels: 0.01, 0.1, 0.3, 1.5, 3 and 10 mg/kg. In the dose-escalation cohort, approximately 80% of patients were male, and the mean age was 60 years with a range of about 23 to 79. Peripheral TCRbeta sequencing was intended to test whether TCR sequence diversity was altered and clonal T-cell expansion was caused by ivuxolimab. The paper reports the monotherapy dose-escalation portion (N ≈ 52 patients) of the phase I ivuxolimab trial. Partial responses occurred in three dose-escalation patients, of whom one had hepatocellular carcinoma and two had cutaneous melanoma. Patients were allowed to have had prior anti-PD-1, anti-PD-L1 or anti-CTLA-4 therapy, and around 37% of the dose-escalation patients had previously received checkpoint inhibitors.

Results and caveats for the whole study, not just this receptor: On average, CD8+ T cells showed more expanded clones than CD4+ T cells after ivuxolimab. Antigen specificity was not determined for the clonally expanded peripheral T cells. Partial responders in the 0.1-3.0 mg/kg groups had among the lowest normalized peripheral clonal expansion, especially among CD8+ T cells. Clonal expansion of both CD4+ and CD8+ blood T cells was observed from baseline to week 6 at doses 0.1 to 3.0 mg/kg. Low levels of normalized T-cell clonal expansion were also shown by some nonresponding patients.

The trial excluded patients who had a history of autoimmune disease or were on systemic immunosuppression. Peripheral blood for TCR sequencing was collected from all dose cohorts at baseline, on cycle 4 day 1, and on cycle 7 day 1. Samples were obtained from an open-label, multicenter, first-in-human phase I dose-escalation trial of ivuxolimab. Adults with locally advanced or metastatic head and neck squamous cell, hepatocellular, melanoma or renal cell carcinoma were enrolled in the trial. Before TCR sequencing, CD4+ T cells and CD8+ T cells were sorted from peripheral blood as separate populations. Regarding this clone: This clone's antigen is unknown. No much larger clone is present one base from it, and per-base qualities are unavailable.

To sequence the TCRbeta CDR3 region, genomic DNA was isolated from the sorted cells. The immunoSEQ Assay was used to sequence the TCRbeta CDR3 regions. Drawn from immuneACCESS, this table holds only the in-frame rearrangements with V and J called that TCRdb kept. Clones are partly lost; checked studies trace under half to an unresolved V gene and leave the rest unexplained. The sample data list approximately 67,000 clones, and around 83% of these were observed just once. The ten top clones hold 2% to 2.5% of the sample. Trimming removed 4 bases from V and 0 bases from J, leaving 13 bases between the germline ends. From the cysteine through the phenylalanine, the CDR3 covers 16 amino acids. CDR3 DNA is the only sequence kept; it has 48 bases, read in frame from the first base. CDR1 is given as SGHNT and CDR2 as YENEEA, both from the germline V gene.

The receptor chain draws on TRBV11-3 and TRBJ2-1; the D region may be TRBD1 or TRBD2, each matching 5 bases equally. This receptor was taken from an adult with an advanced solid tumor such as melanoma, head and neck, liver or kidney cancer. Specimen: CD4+ or CD8+ T cells sorted from blood, collected in a trial of the OX40 agonist ivuxolimab. The CDR3 has the sequence CASSSNGASSYNEQFF. The bases read TGTGCCAGCAGCTCCAACGGGGCCAGCTCCTACAATGAGCAGTTCTTC.